Shown below are 7 T cell receptor beta chains from a single sample sequenced in a study of shared clonotypes between healthy human individuals. Clones were read by immunoSEQ multiplex PCR, and TCRdb kept only the in-frame ones, dropping some. The sample shows about 1.1 million clones, 70% to 85% of them seen only once. Sequenced sample: memory CD4+ T cells from PBMCs. The subset here: CD45RA-negative fraction. These receptors were collected from a man between 18 and 29 years old in good health. Some clones in this sample may be carry-over from other donors' samples.

This chain uses TRBV10-3 with TRBJ2-7; no clear D gene. Germline values: CDR1 ENHRY, CDR2 SYGVKD. This CDR3 has 13 amino acids. V was shortened by 4 bases and J by 3 bases, with 10 bases between the two germline ends. For the CDR3, the DNA is TGTGCCATCAGTGGAGGCAAGAACTACGAGCAGTACTTC. This gives the protein CAISGGKNYEQYF.

The J gene is TRBJ2-1, the V gene TRBV7-3; D gene uncertain. This CDR3 has 16 residues. Trimming took 2 bases from V and 4 from J, leaving 15 bases between them. Looked up from germline, CDR1 is SGHTA and CDR2 is FQGTGA. The CDR3 DNA sequence: TGTGCCAGCAGCTTAGGAGCGCCACCAAGATACAATGAGCAGTTCTTC. This encodes CASSLGAPPRYNEQFF.

The chain links TRBV28 to TRBJ1-1; D not resolved. CDR3 size: 13 residues. V dropped 8 bases and J dropped 0 bases, with 10 bases sitting between them. Germline CDR1 MDHEN, CDR2 SYDVKM. The CDR3 loop reads CASLLNMNTEAFF. DNA of the CDR3: TGTGCCAGCCTTCTTAACATGAACACTGAAGCTTTCTTT. Drawing the rest from reference TRBV28 and TRBJ1-1, the complete variable domain is DVKVTQSSRYLVKRTGEKVFLECVQDMDHENMFWYRQDPGLGLRLIYFSYDVKMKEKGDIPEGYSVSREKKERFSLILESASTNQTSMYLCASLLNMNTEAFFGQGTRLTVV.

J is TRBJ2-6 and V is TRBV7-9, with D uncertain. The CDR3 loop spans 15 amino acids. Per the germline V gene, CDR1 is SEHNR and CDR2 is FQNEAQ (reference sequence). V lost 5 bases to trimming and J lost 0 bases, with 8 bases between them. This CDR3 reads CASSQRASGANVLTF. The CDR3, as DNA: TGTGCCAGCAGCCAACGGGCCTCTGGGGCCAACGTCCTGACTTTC. Drawing the rest from reference TRBV7-9 and TRBJ2-6, the complete variable domain is DTGVSQNPRHKITKRGQNVTFRCDPISEHNRLYWYRQTLGQGPEFLTYFQNEAQLEKSRLLSDRFSAERPKGSFSTLEIQRTEQGDSAMYLCASSQRASGANVLTFGAGSRLTVL.

V is TRBV19 and J is TRBJ2-1; possible D gene TRBD1, 6 bases. Germline CDR1 and CDR2: LNHDA and SQIVND (reference sequence). Trimming stripped 5 bases from V and 8 bases from J, with 22 bases between. This CDR3 region has 16 residues. CDR3 in DNA: TGTGCCAGTAGTCTCGAAATTGGGGGCATCCGGGATGAGCAGTTCTTC. Its translation is CASSLEIGGIRDEQFF.

This rearrangement joins TRBV5-1 to TRBJ2-7, with a possible D match to TRBD1 (7 bases). The CDR3 has 15 residues. V was shortened by 0 bases and J by 3 bases, with 13 bases between the two germline ends. CDR1 is SGHRS, CDR2 YFSETQ, per germline. The CDR3 is CASSLVGGGDYEQYF. The CDR3 nucleotides are TGCGCCAGCAGCTTGGTCGGAGGGGGCGACTACGAGCAGTACTTC.

Only a few counts were recorded for this clone. CDR3 DNA: TGTGCCAGCAGCCTGGGGACTAGCGGGGTCTGGGAGCAGTACTTC. Translated, it gives CASSLGTSGVWEQYF. The chain recombines TRBV9 with TRBJ2-7, with TRBD2 identical over 13 bases. The CDR3 sequence is 15 residues long. After removal of 4 bases from V and 7 bases from J, the junction contained 8 bases not matched to a gene. The V gene's germline CDR1 is SGDLS and CDR2 YYNGEE.